Following are 24 T cell receptor beta chains from one sample sequenced in a study of blood T cell repertoires in COVID-19. Generated by immunoSEQ multiplex PCR, the TCRdb table keeps only in-frame clones and is missing some. The sample carries hundreds of thousands of clones, around 86% recorded once. The specimen was PBMCs or T cells enriched from blood (not recorded which). All receptors come from a man in his thirties or forties who had recovered from COVID-19.

The chain recombines TRBV24-1 with TRBJ2-1; 9 bases line up with TRBD1. With V trimmed by 2 bases and J by 5 bases, 9 bases remained unmatched. Looked up from germline, CDR1 is KGHDR and CDR2 is SFDVKD. The CDR3 has 17 residues. This chain's CDR3 is CATSDSGTGWGNNEQFF. CDR3 DNA sequence: TGTGCCACCAGTGATTCAGGGACAGGGTGGGGGAACAATGAGCAGTTCTTC.

This CDR3 reads CASSQDWGLTPQTQYF. The DNA for the CDR3 is TGTGCCAGCAGCCAAGATTGGGGACTTACTCCCCAAACGCAGTATTTT. The chain links TRBV3-1 (or the pseudogene TRBV3-2) to TRBJ2-3; D might be TRBD2 (6 bases). CDR3 size: 16 residues. The V end lost 0 bases, the J end lost 9 bases, and 19 bases lay between the germline ends. Germline V gives CDR1 LGHDT, CDR2 YNNKEL (reference sequence).

The gene calls are TRBV6-1 and TRBJ1-2, with D possibly TRBD1 on 5 matching bases. Germline loops: CDR1 MNHNS, CDR2 SASEGT. This CDR3 has 15 residues. V shed 2 bases and J shed 7 bases, with 17 bases lying between them. The CDR3 region has the DNA TGTGCCAGCAGTGAAAGTCGGGGGTTATGGGTTGGCTACACCTTC. Protein product: CASSESRGLWVGYTF.

The V and J genes are TRBV4-1 and TRBJ1-3, with TRBD1 matching 12 bases. CDR1 is MGHRA, CDR2 YSYEKL, per germline. The CDR3 contains 18 residues. J gave up 4 bases and V 4 bases, and 11 bases lay outside the gene matches. CDR3 sequence: CASSREGRGTGGGNTIYF. CDR3 in DNA: TGCGCCAGCAGCCGAGAAGGCCGGGGGACAGGGGGCGGAAACACCATATATTTT.

The chain combines TRBV23-1 with TRBJ1-1; D gene uncertain. TRBV23-1 belongs to the ORF category, with a function that is uncertain. V lost 2 bases, J lost 5 bases, and 12 bases lay in between. CDR3 length equals 14 residues. The CDR3 loop reads CASSQPERGTEAFF. The CDR3 coding sequence is TGCGCCAGCAGTCAACCAGAAAGAGGTACTGAAGCTTTCTTT.

As concerns this clone: A junction end diverges from the germline sequence, so it may reflect a read error. The sample has other DNA sequences that encode this CDR3 too. The chain carries TRBV19 and TRBJ2-7; TRBD1 matches at 7 bases. Per the germline V gene, CDR1 is LNHDA and CDR2 is SQIVND (reference sequence). This CDR3 has 15 residues. The CDR3 is CASKVSGTVFNEQYF. The CDR3 bases are TGTGCTAGTAAGGTGTCCGGGACAGTCTTCAACGAGCAGTACTTC.

The J gene is TRBJ1-6, the V gene TRBV27; D unresolved. The CDR3 spans 12 residues. Trimming took off 5 bases at V and 15 bases at J, with 14 bases between the two ends. Germline values: CDR1 MNHEY, CDR2 SMNVEV (reference sequence). The chain's CDR3 is CASSTYREGLHF. CDR3 nucleotide sequence: TGTGCCAGCAGTACCTACAGAGAGGGCCTCCACTTT.

V gene TRBV7-2 combines with J gene TRBJ1-6, with TRBD1 identical over 8 bases. There are 15 residues in the CDR3. V dropped 5 bases and J dropped 5; count of bases not matched to a gene: 5. Germline V gene lookup returns CDR1 SGHTA and CDR2 FQGNSA. Written as DNA, the CDR3 is TGTGCCAGCAGCCCCCAGACAGGGGATAATTCACCCCTCCACTTT. Translated, it gives CASSPQTGDNSPLHF. Supplemented by reference TRBV7-2 and TRBJ1-6, the full variable domain reads GAGVSQSPSNKVTEKGKDVELRCDPISGHTALYWYRQSLGQGLEFLIYFQGNSAPDKSGLPSDRFSAERTGGSVSTLTIQRTQQEDSAVYLCASSPQTGDNSPLHFGNGTRLTVT.

The V and J genes are TRBV5-1 and TRBJ2-3, with D tentatively TRBD2 (6 bases). This CDR3 spans 16 amino acids. The V gene lost 6 bases and the J gene lost 2 bases, with 19 bases spanning the gap. Looked up from germline, CDR1 is SGHRS and CDR2 is YFSETQ. DNA of the CDR3: TGCGCCAGCAACGAGTACGGCGGGGTAACCACAGATACGCAGTATTTT. Protein product: CASNEYGGVTTDTQYF.

This chain connects TRBV30 to TRBJ2-7, with 8 bases identical to TRBD1. V was pared by 3 bases and J by 2 bases, with 9 bases of the junction left unmatched. This CDR3 spans 15 amino acids. From germline, CDR1 is GTSNPN and CDR2 SVGIG (reference sequence). CDR3 nucleotide sequence: TGTGCCTGGAGCGAACACCAGGGGGCTGCCTACGAGCAGTACTTC. Residues: CAWSEHQGAAYEQYF.

The gene calls are TRBV5-5 and TRBJ2-5, with D unresolved. The CDR3 is 12 residues long. V lost 3 bases and J lost 5, with 8 bases in between. In germline, CDR1 is SGHKS, CDR2 YYEKEE (reference sequence). Written as DNA, the CDR3 is TGTGCCAGCAGCTCCGGGTGGGAGACCCAGTACTTC. Amino acids: CASSSGWETQYF.

The chain has TRBV7-9 and TRBJ2-5; no firm D call. CDR1 and CDR2 from the germline V gene are SEHNR and FQNEAQ (reference sequence). The CDR3 runs to 13 residues. The V end lost 7 bases, the J end lost 5 bases, and 14 bases lay between the germline ends. CDR3 bases: TGTGCCAGCACCCCTCCCCCCCGTGAGACCCAGTACTTC. Its translation is CASTPPPRETQYF.

The V call is TRBV11-3, the J call TRBJ2-3; D is unresolved. The CDR3 has 12 amino acids. From germline, CDR1 is SGHNT and CDR2 YENEEA. V shed 5 bases and J shed 6 bases, with 9 bases lying between them. CDR3 sequence: CASSRGVDTQYF. Written as DNA, the CDR3 is TGTGCCAGCAGCCGCGGAGTGGATACGCAGTATTTT.

The chain has TRBV6-5 and TRBJ2-1; weak D call: TRBD2 (6 bases). Germline lookup yields CDR1 MNHEY and CDR2 SVGAGI. The CDR3 loop spans 14 amino acids. V lost 9 bases, J lost 5 bases, and 17 bases lay in between. The CDR3 here is CASTAGLDNNEQFF. CDR3 coding DNA: TGTGCCAGTACTGCGGGACTGGACAACAATGAGCAGTTCTTC.

The chain links TRBV7-2 to TRBJ2-6; perhaps TRBD1 as D (6 bases). The length of the CDR3 is 15 residues. Trimming shortened V by 5 bases and J by 5 bases, and 13 bases separated the two germline ends. Germline lookup yields CDR1 SGHTA and CDR2 FQGNSA. The CDR3 here is CASSTDSPRANVLTF. In DNA form, the CDR3 reads TGTGCCAGCAGCACGGACAGTCCGCGGGCCAACGTCCTGACTTTC.

This chain's CDR3 is CASSLTSGRVYNEQFF. The CDR3, as DNA: TGTGCCAGCAGCTTGACTAGCGGGAGGGTGTACAATGAGCAGTTCTTC. The J gene is TRBJ2-1, the V gene TRBV5-8; 13 nucleotides agree with TRBD2. The CDR3 length is 16 residues. The V gene end was trimmed by 1 base and the J gene end by 4 bases; junction bases not matched to a gene: 2. Germline CDR1 is SGHTS and CDR2 is YDEGEE.

V gene TRBV7-8 combines with J gene TRBJ1-1; 12 positions match TRBD1. The germline CDR1 and CDR2 sequences are SGHVS and FQNEAQ. The V segment lost 2 bases and the J segment 4 bases; nucleotides outside the gene matches: 11. The CDR3 runs 18 residues. CDR3 sequence (DNA): TGTGCCAGCAGCTTATTGGCCGGGACAGGGGGCTTTTTCACTGAAGCTTTCTTT. Encoded protein: CASSLLAGTGGFFTEAFF.

The V gene is TRBV19, the J gene TRBJ1-5; no firm D call. V lost 9 bases, J lost 4 bases, and 10 bases lay in between. The germline gives CDR1 LNHDA, CDR2 SQIVND (reference sequence). This CDR3 region has 12 residues. The CDR3 loop reads CASRRVNQPQHF. CDR3 nucleotides: TGTGCCAGCCGACGGGTGAATCAGCCCCAGCATTTT. Based on the CDR3 plus reference TRBV19 and TRBJ1-5, the full variable domain is DGGITQSPKYLFRKEGQNVTLSCEQNLNHDAMYWYRQDPGQGLRLIYYSQIVNDFQKGDIAEGYSVSREKKESFPLTVTSAQKNPTAFYLCASRRVNQPQHFGDGTRLSIL.

DNA for the CDR3: TGTGCCAGCAGTCTGCTAGGGAGCTATAATTCACCCCTCCACTTT. It yields the protein CASSLLGSYNSPLHF. This chain links TRBV25-1 with TRBJ1-6; no firm D call. V was cut by 5 bases and J by 3 bases, with 11 bases left in between. There are 15 residues in the CDR3. Germline lookup yields CDR1 MGHDK and CDR2 SYGVNS.

V usage is TRBV11-2 and J usage is TRBJ2-7; unclear D gene. Germline CDR1 is SGHAT and CDR2 is FQNNGV. V shed 1 base and J shed 4 bases, with 11 bases lying between them. This CDR3 has 14 residues. The CDR3 here is CASSLAGYGYEQYF. The CDR3 nucleotides are TGTGCCAGCAGCTTAGCCGGGTACGGTTACGAGCAGTACTTC. The full variable domain, with the rest looked up from reference TRBV11-2 and TRBJ2-7, is EAGVAQSPRYKIIEKRQSVAFWCNPISGHATLYWYQQILGQGPKLLIQFQNNGVVDDSQLPKDRFSAERLKGVDSTLKIQPAKLEDSAVYLCASSLAGYGYEQYFGPGTRLTVT.

The CDR3 DNA is TGTGCCAGCAGCGTAGATCAGGCTCGGGGTTCACCCCTCCACTTT. Translation: CASSVDQARGSPLHF. The chain combines TRBV9 with TRBJ1-6; D is unclear. V was trimmed by 0 bases and J by 9 bases, leaving 13 bases between them. Germline V gene data show CDR1 as SGDLS and CDR2 as YYNGEE. CDR3 length: 15 residues.

The genes are TRBV18 and TRBJ1-1; weak D call: TRBD1 (5 bases). The CDR3 length is 17 residues. From germline, CDR1 is KGHSH and CDR2 LQKENI. V was trimmed by 2 bases and J by 3 bases, leaving 19 bases between them. CDR3 residues: CASSPRSREGGYTEAFF. CDR3 DNA: TGTGCCAGCTCACCAAGGAGCAGGGAGGGAGGGTACACTGAAGCTTTCTTT.

This chain links TRBV7-8 with TRBJ1-2; tentative D call: TRBD1 (6 bases). CDR3 length: 14 residues. Germline V gene lookup returns CDR1 SGHVS and CDR2 FQNEAQ. V was pared by 3 bases and J by 1 base, with 9 bases between. For the CDR3, the DNA is TGTGCCAGCAGCTTCCGGGACAATAACTATGGCTACACCTTC. Its translation: CASSFRDNNYGYTF.

The chain has TRBV9 and TRBJ2-3; D ambiguous. Trimming stripped 4 bases from V and 0 bases from J, with 15 bases between. Germline values: CDR1 SGDLS, CDR2 YYNGEE. The length of the CDR3 is 16 residues. DNA of the CDR3: TGTGCCAGCAGCATACTTACAGCCCCTAGCACAGATACGCAGTATTTT. As protein: CASSILTAPSTDTQYF. Full variable domain (outside the CDR3, taken from reference TRBV9 and TRBJ2-3): DSGVTQTPKHLITATGQRVTLRCSPRSGDLSVYWYQQSLDQGLQFLIQYYNGEERAKGNILERFSAQQFPDLHSELNLSSLELGDSALYFCASSILTAPSTDTQYFGPGTRLTVL.